The source of this TCR beta chain is a study of CD8 T cells in Susac syndrome. When the RNA was reverse transcribed, random hexamers were used with an input of about 0.5 to 1 ug. Using its own MiXCR run on the immunoSEQ multiplex PCR reads, TCRdb lists one record per CDR3 protein. The table includes some 75,000 distinct CDR3 sequences, approximately 93% detected once. Trimming pared 6 bases from V and 0 bases from J, leaving 14 bases between. The germline V gene has CDR1 MNHEY and CDR2 SVGAGI. The CDR3 length is 15 residues. This receptor was obtained from a human donor with Susac syndrome. Specimen: CD8+ T cells from PBMCs. The gene calls are TRBV6-5 and TRBJ2-5; D remains ambiguous. Here the CDR3 reads CASSLAPAYQETQYF. Here the CDR3 DNA reads TGTGCCAGCAGCTTAGCTCCGGCGTACCAAGAGACCCAGTACTTC.